Listed here are 10 T cell receptor beta chains from one sample, sequenced in a study of beta chain features in type 1 diabetes. Findings and caveats of the study: Type 1 diabetes patients had moderately but significantly shorter TCRB CDR3s in all four CD4+ subsets.

These receptors' antigens are unknown. The entirety of the isolated RNA underwent reverse transcription, so expressed TCRB transcripts were sequenced. Profiled with immunoSEQ multiplex PCR; TCRdb holds only in-frame clones, not every one. The sample has 150,000 to 190,000 clones, about 9.3% seen once. Sequenced sample: central memory CD4+ T cells from blood. The receptor set was obtained from a man aged 25 to 40 with type 1 diabetes.

The table lists this clone with a few counts. The V and J genes are TRBV28 and TRBJ2-5; 8 nucleotides match TRBD1. Trimming removed 3 bases from V and 4 bases from J; junction bases left unmatched: 13. The CDR3 has 17 amino acids. Germline CDR1 reads MDHEN; CDR2 reads SYDVKM. CDR3 sequence reads: CASSLISGQGPRETQYF. As DNA, the CDR3 is TGTGCCAGCAGTTTGATCTCTGGACAGGGCCCCCGAGAGACCCAGTACTTC. The entire variable domain, with the rest obtained from reference TRBV28 and TRBJ2-5, is as follows: DVKVTQSSRYLVKRTGEKVFLECVQDMDHENMFWYRQDPGLGLRLIYFSYDVKMKEKGDIPEGYSVSREKKERFSLILESASTNQTSMYLCASSLISGQGPRETQYFGPGTRLLVL.

This clone has just one count. The J gene is TRBJ2-7, the V gene TRBV18; possible D gene TRBD2, 5 bases. The CDR3 runs to 14 residues. Germline V gene lookup returns CDR1 KGHSH and CDR2 LQKENI. V lost 3 bases and J lost 2, with 11 bases in between. CDR3 sequence: CASSPGLQTYEQYF. The CDR3 DNA sequence: TGTGCCAGCTCACCTGGACTGCAGACCTACGAGCAGTACTTC.

This clone was seen more than once but under ten times. The J gene is TRBJ1-2, the V gene TRBV2; D possibly corresponds to TRBD1 (6 bases). The CDR3 is 13 amino acids. CDR1 SNHLY and CDR2 FYNNEI come from the germline V gene. Trimming took 5 bases from V and 2 from J, leaving 9 bases between them. In nucleotides, the CDR3 is TGTGCCAGCAGTCAGGGGAACAACTATGGCTACACCTTC. It yields the protein CASSQGNNYGYTF.

The V call is TRBV28, the J call TRBJ2-2, with TRBD1 identical over 11 bases. V lost 6 bases to trimming and J lost 0 bases; unmatched junction nucleotides: 0. The germline gives CDR1 MDHEN, CDR2 SYDVKM. This CDR3 spans 15 amino acids. The CDR3 sequence: CASRGQGANTGELFF. CDR3 in DNA: TGTGCCAGCAGGGGACAGGGGGCGAACACCGGGGAGCTGTTTTTT.

The chain links TRBV2 to TRBJ1-5; tentative D call: TRBD1 (6 bases). Germline values: CDR1 SNHLY, CDR2 FYNNEI. This CDR3 region has 14 residues. Deletions cut 8 bases from V and 4 bases from J, with 15 bases between. The CDR3 protein is CASSKGQGNQPQHF. The DNA of the CDR3 is TGTGCCAGCTCAAAGGGACAAGGAAATCAGCCCCAGCATTTT.

The rearrangement uses TRBV6-6 and TRBJ2-2; 8 nucleotides match TRBD2. Per the germline V gene, CDR1 is MNHNY and CDR2 is SVGAGI (reference sequence). J gave up 5 bases and V 8 bases, and 10 bases lay outside the gene matches. There are 15 residues in the CDR3. CDR3 sequence (DNA): TGTGCCAGCGCGCCGGGACTAGGGGGAACCGGGGAGCTGTTTTTT. This encodes CASAPGLGGTGELFF.

The chain employs TRBV5-5 and TRBJ1-5; D might be TRBD1 (5 bases). Germline CDR1 reads SGHKS; CDR2 reads YYEKEE (reference sequence). The CDR3 consists of 17 residues. The V end was cut by 3 bases, the J end by 2 bases, with 18 bases between. CDR3 in amino acids: CASSSGEGRARNQPQHF. The DNA for the CDR3 is TGTGCCAGCAGCTCGGGAGAGGGACGGGCTCGCAATCAGCCCCAGCATTTT.

The V and J genes are TRBV9 and TRBJ2-1, with D possibly TRBD2 on 6 matching bases. Germline V gene lookup returns CDR1 SGDLS and CDR2 YYNGEE. The V and J ends lost 0 bases and 5 bases respectively, with 15 bases between them. The CDR3 extends over 16 amino acids. The CDR3 loop is CASSVGAASVDNEQFF. The CDR3 DNA reads as TGTGCCAGCAGCGTAGGAGCGGCTAGCGTCGACAATGAGCAGTTCTTC.

This clone appeared a few times. This chain connects TRBV7-3 to TRBJ1-3; D may be TRBD1 (5 bases). The CDR3 is made up of 15 amino acids. With 5 bases removed from V and 0 bases from J, the gap between germline ends came to 11 bases. Germline V CDR1 and CDR2: SGHTA, FQGTGA. CDR3 sequence (DNA): TGTGCCAGCAGCCCGGGAGGGACCTCTGGAAACACCATATATTTT. Residues: CASSPGGTSGNTIYF.

The rearrangement joins TRBV5-1 to TRBJ2-5; the match to TRBD2 covers 14 bases. V lost 6 bases to trimming and J lost 5 bases; unmatched junction nucleotides: 9. The CDR3 covers 16 residues. Germline V CDR1 and CDR2: SGHRS, YFSETQ. In DNA form, the CDR3 reads TGCGCCAGCACCTCAGGGACTAGCGGGAGTACGGAGACCCAGTACTTC. It yields the protein CASTSGTSGSTETQYF.